This T cell receptor beta chain was profiled in a study of radiotherapy plus CTLA-4 blockade in lung cancer. Study as a whole: Of all patients, over 15% responded objectively and 30% to 35% showed disease control.

On this clone itself: Its matching antigen is unknown.

Treatment of patients with chemo-refractory metastatic non-small-cell lung cancer consisted of focal radiation plus CTLA-4 blockade with ipilimumab. The data were produced by immunoSEQ multiplex PCR, yet TCRdb's version contains in-frame clones alone and is incomplete. Seen here are roughly 54,000 clones, 84% observed once, and the top ten hold 4% to 5%. CDR1 and CDR2 (germline): SGHRS, YFSETQ. The length of the CDR3 is 15 residues. With 4 bases clipped from V and 1 base from J, the junction kept 4 bases outside the gene matches. The study's findings and limits: Reportedly, early blood T cell clone dynamics best predicted response, with interferon-beta. Radiotherapy plus ipilimumab was followed by expansion in blood of tumor-derived TCR clones.

The receptor's source is a human donor with non-small cell lung cancer whose response to radiotherapy plus ipilimumab could not be evaluated. The sequences come from peripheral blood, collected from a patient treated with radiotherapy plus ipilimumab. The V gene is TRBV5-1, the J gene TRBJ1-1, with 10 nucleotides matching TRBD1. The CDR3 DNA follows: TGCGCCAGCAGCCAGCGGACAGGGGGGAACACTGAAGCTTTCTTT. Protein product: CASSQRTGGNTEAFF.